The 27 T cell receptor beta chains below come from one sample, sequenced in a study of T cell responses to AZD1222 COVID-19 vaccine. TCRdb's table, derived via immunoSEQ multiplex PCR, lists solely in-frame clones and lacks some. The data show more than 150,000 clones, 75% to 90% seen once. The source material was peripheral blood, sampled 28 days after the second AZD1222 dose. These receptors were obtained from an adult who received the AZD1222 COVID-19 vaccine.

J is TRBJ1-2 and V is TRBV5-1; D call uncertain. The CDR3 is made up of 15 amino acids. Trimming stripped 4 bases from V and 4 bases from J, with 17 bases between. Per the germline V gene, CDR1 is SGHRS and CDR2 is YFSETQ. The CDR3 protein is CASSESEGRTYGYTF. The DNA of the CDR3 is TGCGCCAGCAGCGAGAGTGAAGGGAGGACCTATGGCTACACCTTC.

The gene calls are TRBV14 and TRBJ1-1; 9 bases are a match to TRBD1. Germline V gene sequence: CDR1 SGHDN, CDR2 FVKESK. The CDR3 loop spans 14 amino acids. V was clipped by 6 bases and J by 6 bases; unmatched bases: 8. The CDR3 loop is CASRRQGGDAEAFF. The CDR3 DNA is TGTGCCAGCAGGCGACAGGGGGGGGACGCTGAAGCTTTCTTT. Full variable domain (outside the CDR3, taken from reference TRBV14 and TRBJ1-1): EAGVTQFPSHSVIEKGQTVTLRCDPISGHDNLYWYRRVMGKEIKFLLHFVKESKQDESGMPNNRFLAERTGGTYSTLKVQPAELEDSGVYFCASRRQGGDAEAFFGQGTRLTVV.

This chain joins TRBV28 and TRBJ1-4, with D uncertain. Germline values: CDR1 MDHEN, CDR2 SYDVKM. V was cut by 5 bases and J by 12 bases, with 22 bases left in between. The CDR3 loop spans 15 amino acids. CDR3 residues: CASSPPGQDGIELFF. For the CDR3, the DNA is TGTGCCAGCAGTCCTCCAGGTCAGGACGGTATAGAACTGTTTTTT.

V and J are TRBV2 and TRBJ1-5, with TRBD1 matching 10 bases. The CDR3 is made up of 15 amino acids. V lost 4 bases and J lost 2; bases outside the gene matches: 2. Germline V gene data show CDR1 as SNHLY and CDR2 as FYNNEI. CDR3 in amino acids: CASSGTGGRNQPQHF. The DNA for the CDR3 is TGTGCCAGCAGTGGGACAGGGGGGCGCAATCAGCCCCAGCATTTT.

This chain joins TRBV28 and TRBJ1-2; D might be TRBD1 (6 bases). V was trimmed by 5 bases and J by 1 base, leaving 11 bases between them. The CDR3 is 14 amino acids. In germline, CDR1 is MDHEN, CDR2 SYDVKM. CDR3 nucleotides: TGTGCCAGCAGTGAAAACAGGGATAACTATGGCTACACCTTC. This gives the protein CASSENRDNYGYTF.

The V gene is TRBV3-1 (or the pseudogene TRBV3-2), the J gene TRBJ1-6; TRBD1 is a possible D gene (6 bases). Trimming stripped 1 base from V and 4 bases from J, with 11 bases between. Germline-derived CDR1 and CDR2 are LGHDT and YNNKEL (reference sequence). This CDR3 has 16 residues. This chain's CDR3 is CASSQVKGGYNSPLHF. As DNA, the CDR3 is TGTGCCAGCAGCCAAGTGAAAGGGGGGTATAATTCACCCCTCCACTTT.

This rearrangement joins TRBV19 to TRBJ1-1; weak D call: TRBD1 (5 bases). This CDR3 is built from 14 residues. The V gene's germline CDR1 is LNHDA and CDR2 SQIVND (reference sequence). V was shortened by 6 bases and J by 1 base, with 12 bases between the two germline ends. As DNA, the CDR3 is TGTGCCAGTAGCGATATACAGGCGAACACTGAAGCTTTCTTT. Amino acid sequence: CASSDIQANTEAFF.

The chain joins TRBV24-1 to TRBJ2-3; TRBD1 agrees at 7 bases. The CDR3 covers 16 residues. CDR1 and CDR2 (germline): KGHDR, SFDVKD. V trimming: 3 bases; J trimming: 0 bases; junction bases outside the gene matches: 5. The CDR3 loop is CATSDGDSSSTDTQYF. CDR3 bases: TGTGCCACCAGTGATGGGGACAGCTCTAGCACAGATACGCAGTATTTT.

This chain connects TRBV6-5 to TRBJ1-1, with D perhaps matching TRBD1 (5 bases). CDR3 length equals 13 residues. Germline CDR1 and CDR2: MNHEY and SVGAGI. V lost 6 bases, J lost 4 bases, and 12 bases lay in between. CDR3 protein: CASRKGESTEAFF. The CDR3 DNA reads as TGTGCCAGCAGAAAAGGGGAGAGCACTGAAGCTTTCTTT.

The chain links TRBV29-1 to TRBJ2-1, with 11 bases that match TRBD2. Per germline, CDR1 SQVTM and CDR2 ANQGSEA. This CDR3 region has 13 residues. V gave up 6 bases and J gave up 9 bases; unmatched junction bases: 7. The CDR3 DNA reads as TGCAGCGTCACTAGCGGGAGTGAGGGTGAGCAGTTCTTC. Translation gives CSVTSGSEGEQFF.

The chain recombines TRBV27 with TRBJ2-1; 8 positions agree with TRBD2. There are 15 residues in the CDR3. CDR1 is MNHEY and CDR2 is SMNVEV in the germline V gene (reference sequence). The J segment lost 7 bases and the V segment lost 3 bases, leaving 8 bases of the junction unmatched. CDR3 in amino acids: CASSLSGGRGNEQFF. CDR3 nucleotide sequence: TGTGCCAGCAGTTTGAGCGGGGGACGGGGGAATGAGCAGTTCTTC.

The rearrangement uses TRBV5-1 and TRBJ1-1; D unresolved. Trimming shortened V by 4 bases and J by 5 bases, and 12 bases separated the two germline ends. The CDR3 covers 13 residues. The germline CDR1 and CDR2 sequences are SGHRS and YFSETQ. The CDR3 sequence: CASSPYSRTEAFF. In nucleotides, the CDR3 is TGCGCCAGCAGCCCTTACTCGCGTACTGAAGCTTTCTTT.

This chain connects TRBV28 to TRBJ1-2; tentative D call: TRBD1 (5 bases). The V gene lost 3 bases and the J gene lost 8 bases, with 16 bases spanning the gap. CDR1 is MDHEN, CDR2 SYDVKM, per germline. This CDR3 is built from 14 residues. CDR3 in amino acids: CASSFGTAGMGYTF. The CDR3 nucleotides read TGTGCCAGCAGTTTCGGGACGGCCGGTATGGGCTACACCTTC.

This chain uses TRBV29-1 with TRBJ1-2, with D unresolved. Germline lookup yields CDR1 SQVTM and CDR2 ANQGSEA. There are 14 residues in the CDR3. The V end lost 0 bases, the J end lost 5 bases, and 13 bases lay between the germline ends. The CDR3 DNA follows: TGCAGCGTTGAAGATCTCCCAGTAAAGTATGGCTACACCTTC. Translated, it gives CSVEDLPVKYGYTF.

CDR3 coding DNA: TGTGCCAGCAGCCAAGCGGGCTTAGTACATCAGCCCCAGCATTTT. Translation: CASSQAGLVHQPQHF. This sequence joins TRBV3-1 (or the pseudogene TRBV3-2) and TRBJ1-5; D unclear. V was shortened by 1 base and J by 5 bases, with 12 bases between the two germline ends. Germline V CDR1 and CDR2: LGHDT, YNNKEL (reference sequence). This CDR3 region has 15 residues.

On this clone: At the DNA level, this CDR3 is encoded by other sequences in the same sample as well. The chain couples TRBV7-2 to TRBJ2-1; D is uncertain. CDR3 length equals 13 residues. CDR1 is SGHTA, CDR2 FQGNSA, per germline. Trimming cost V 6 bases and J 2 bases, with 8 bases left between them. The CDR3 DNA reads TGTGCCAGCAGACGACTCGCCTACAATGAGCAGTTCTTC. Translating gives CASRRLAYNEQFF.

The chain uses TRBV7-9 and TRBJ1-1; D is unclear. CDR1 is SEHNR and CDR2 is FQNEAQ in the germline V gene (reference sequence). V lost 5 bases, J lost 2 bases, and 12 bases lay in between. The CDR3 runs 14 residues. The CDR3 sequence is CASSPVGGNTEAFF. DNA of the CDR3: TGTGCCAGCAGCCCAGTGGGCGGTAACACTGAAGCTTTCTTT.

The J gene is TRBJ1-6, the V gene TRBV9, with 7 bases identical to TRBD1. Trimming cost V 0 bases and J 4 bases; bases outside gene matches: 1. The CDR3 extends over 15 amino acids. The germline V gene encodes CDR1 SGDLS and CDR2 YYNGEE. CDR3 residues: CASSVGDRYNSPLHF. The CDR3, as DNA: TGTGCCAGCAGCGTAGGGGACAGATATAATTCACCCCTCCACTTT.

This clone was picked up a small number of times. The rearrangement links TRBV27 to TRBJ2-7; tentative D call: TRBD1 (6 bases). The CDR3 has 15 amino acids. Germline-derived CDR1 and CDR2 are MNHEY and SMNVEV (reference sequence). Trimming removed 6 bases at V and 2 bases at J, with 17 bases between. The DNA for the CDR3 is TGTGCCAGCAGCTCACAGGGTGGCTTTACCTACGAGCAGTACTTC. This translates into CASSSQGGFTYEQYF.

CDR3 amino acids: CASSSKTAIDPNQPQHF. Here the CDR3 DNA reads TGTGCCAGTAGTTCAAAGACGGCCATCGACCCAAATCAGCCCCAGCATTTT. This chain uses TRBV19 with TRBJ1-5; D gene ambiguous. The CDR3 consists of 17 residues. Trimming took 5 bases from V and 4 from J, leaving 21 bases between them. The germline V gene has CDR1 LNHDA and CDR2 SQIVND (reference sequence).

This chain uses TRBV5-1 with TRBJ1-6; 7 bases line up with TRBD1. The germline gives CDR1 SGHRS, CDR2 YFSETQ. V lost 5 bases, J lost 0 bases, and 8 bases stayed unmatched. The CDR3 is made up of 17 amino acids. In DNA, the CDR3 is TGCGCCAGCAGTAGACAGGGACCTAGCTCCTATAATTCACCCCTCCACTTT. Protein: CASSRQGPSSYNSPLHF.

The chain uses TRBV7-9 and TRBJ1-2; 8 nucleotides agree with TRBD1. In germline, CDR1 is SEHNR, CDR2 FQNEAQ (reference sequence). This CDR3 is 12 amino acids long. The V and J ends lost 5 bases and 9 bases, in that order; junction bases with no gene match: 5. DNA of the CDR3: TGTGCCAGCAGCCTGACAGGGGAGCGCTACACCTTC. Protein: CASSLTGERYTF.

V and J are TRBV2 and TRBJ1-1; a weak D match, TRBD1 (6 bases). The CDR3 is 14 amino acids. Trimming removed 7 bases from V and 2 bases from J, with 14 bases in between. Per the germline V gene, CDR1 is SNHLY and CDR2 is FYNNEI. The CDR3 loop is CASTVTGGNTEAFF. DNA for the CDR3: TGTGCCAGCACCGTTACCGGGGGCAACACTGAAGCTTTCTTT.

DNA for the CDR3: TGTGCCAGCACCGGACTAGCGGGAGCCCGCTCCTACGAGCAGTACTTC. This sequence encodes CASTGLAGARSYEQYF. V is TRBV28 and J is TRBJ2-7; TRBD2 aligns across 13 bases. CDR3 length: 16 amino acids. The germline V gene has CDR1 MDHEN and CDR2 SYDVKM. V lost 7 bases and J lost 0; bases outside the gene matches: 6. Complete variable domain (other parts from reference TRBV28 and TRBJ2-7): DVKVTQSSRYLVKRTGEKVFLECVQDMDHENMFWYRQDPGLGLRLIYFSYDVKMKEKGDIPEGYSVSREKKERFSLILESASTNQTSMYLCASTGLAGARSYEQYFGPGTRLTVT.

CDR3 loop: CASSRSISGDGYNEQFF. CDR3 DNA sequence: TGTGCCAGCAGCAGAAGCATATCGGGAGACGGCTACAATGAGCAGTTCTTC. V gene TRBV21-1 combines with J gene TRBJ2-1; the DNA was not compared with TRBD2, the D call given in the table. TRBV21-1 is labeled a pseudogene. The CDR3 covers 17 residues.

V is TRBV5-1 and J is TRBJ1-2; TRBD1 is a possible D gene (5 bases). CDR1 and CDR2 (germline): SGHRS, YFSETQ. Deletions cut 0 bases from V and 4 bases from J, with 10 bases between. The CDR3 extends over 14 amino acids. The CDR3 coding sequence is TGCGCCAGCAGCTTGGATACAGGTAGCTATGGCTACACCTTC. Its translation is CASSLDTGSYGYTF.

The rearrangement links TRBV11-2 to TRBJ2-2; D possibly matches TRBD1 or TRBD2 (8 bases each). Trimming took off 6 bases at V and 4 bases at J, with 15 bases between the two ends. Germline lookup yields CDR1 SGHAT and CDR2 FQNNGV. The CDR3 is made up of 15 amino acids. This CDR3 is CASSQGAGGTGELFF. CDR3 bases: TGTGCCAGCAGTCAGGGGGCGGGAGGCACCGGGGAGCTGTTTTTT.